This TCR beta chain stems from a study of shared clonotypes between healthy human individuals. Overall study context: Sampling drew on donors who were two women and three men aged 18 to 49.

Template for every sorted-subset replicate PCR totaled roughly 210 ng DNA, around 32,000 T cell genomes. The assay was immunoSEQ multiplex PCR, and TCRdb's table has in-frame clones only and misses some. This sample has more than 2,000,000 clones, with roughly nine tenths found just once. After removal of 4 bases from V and 6 bases from J, the junction contained 6 bases not matched to a gene. The CDR3 sequence is 15 residues long. Looked up from germline, CDR1 is MNHNY and CDR2 is SVGAGI (reference sequence). This chain uses TRBV6-6 with TRBJ1-6; 7 bases line up with TRBD1. The TCR originated in a man aged 18 to 29 in good health. The specimen was naive CD4+ T cells sorted from blood. Stated subset: CD45RA+ positively selected. CDR3 residues: CASSSGTVVNSPLHF. CDR3 DNA sequence: TGTGCCAGCAGTTCGGGGACAGTGGTTAATTCACCCCTCCACTTT.